What follows are 6 T cell receptor beta chains derived from one specimen sequenced in a study of T cell responses to AZD1222 COVID-19 vaccine. Libraries were prepared by immunoSEQ multiplex PCR; TCRdb keeps only in-frame clonotypes and omits some of them. The repertoire consists of 100,000 or so clones, with 82% occurring once and the leading ten covering less than 6%. The specimen comprised peripheral blood, sampled on day 0 of AZD1222 vaccination. Receptor source: an adult in good health.

This chain joins TRBV2 and TRBJ1-5, with a tentative D call TRBD1 (5 bases). The CDR3 is 16 residues long. Germline V gene data show CDR1 as SNHLY and CDR2 as FYNNEI. V was pared by 6 bases and J by 0 bases, with 15 bases between. The CDR3 DNA is TGTGCCAGCAGCTCGGGGACCCCGTATAGCAATCAGCCCCAGCATTTT. The encoded protein is CASSSGTPYSNQPQHF.

This clone was observed once. This sequence joins TRBV5-4 and TRBJ1-2; weak D call: TRBD1 (5 bases). The V gene's germline CDR1 is SGHNT and CDR2 YYREEE (reference sequence). The CDR3 is made up of 12 amino acids. V lost 1 base to trimming and J lost 8 bases, with 9 bases between them. The CDR3 reads CASSLRGRGYTF. CDR3 DNA sequence: TGTGCCAGCAGCTTGAGGGGAAGGGGCTACACCTTC.

This chain uses TRBV19 with TRBJ1-2; possibly TRBD1 for D (5 bases). The germline V gene has CDR1 LNHDA and CDR2 SQIVND (reference sequence). This CDR3 has 17 amino acids. Trimming stripped 6 bases from V and 4 bases from J, with 24 bases between. CDR3 region: CASSGGGEDSLLYGYTF. DNA of the CDR3: TGTGCCAGTAGCGGGGGTGGGGAAGACAGCCTACTCTATGGCTACACCTTC. The complete variable domain, with remaining parts taken from reference TRBV19 and TRBJ1-2, reads DGGITQSPKYLFRKEGQNVTLSCEQNLNHDAMYWYRQDPGQGLRLIYYSQIVNDFQKGDIAEGYSVSREKKESFPLTVTSAQKNPTAFYLCASSGGGEDSLLYGYTFGSGTRLTVV.

This clone showed up just a few times. The chain links TRBV5-1 to TRBJ1-5, with a weak D call TRBD1 (5 bases). Germline CDR1 is SGHRS and CDR2 is YFSETQ. Trimming took 4 bases from V and 4 from J, leaving 21 bases between them. This CDR3 region has 17 residues. The CDR3 DNA is TGCGCCAGCAGCCCGGGACTTCTTTCTTCAGAAAATCAGCCCCAGCATTTT. This codes for CASSPGLLSSENQPQHF.

This clone occurred a few times. The chain employs TRBV9 and TRBJ1-1; D possibly corresponds to TRBD1 (5 bases). The V end lost 1 base, the J end lost 7 bases, and 17 bases lay between the germline ends. CDR1 and CDR2 (germline): SGDLS, YYNGEE. CDR3 length: 15 residues. The CDR3: CASSVSGTVLSEAFF. CDR3 nucleotide sequence: TGTGCCAGCAGCGTATCCGGGACCGTGTTAAGTGAAGCTTTCTTT.

The rearrangement uses TRBV5-1 and TRBJ2-5; 10 bases agree with TRBD2. Germline CDR1 SGHRS, CDR2 YFSETQ. This CDR3 has 14 residues. J was trimmed by 3 bases and V by 4 bases; bases with no gene match: 3. The chain's CDR3 is CASSLSGGKETQYF. CDR3 coding DNA: TGCGCCAGCAGCCTTAGCGGGGGGAAAGAGACCCAGTACTTC.